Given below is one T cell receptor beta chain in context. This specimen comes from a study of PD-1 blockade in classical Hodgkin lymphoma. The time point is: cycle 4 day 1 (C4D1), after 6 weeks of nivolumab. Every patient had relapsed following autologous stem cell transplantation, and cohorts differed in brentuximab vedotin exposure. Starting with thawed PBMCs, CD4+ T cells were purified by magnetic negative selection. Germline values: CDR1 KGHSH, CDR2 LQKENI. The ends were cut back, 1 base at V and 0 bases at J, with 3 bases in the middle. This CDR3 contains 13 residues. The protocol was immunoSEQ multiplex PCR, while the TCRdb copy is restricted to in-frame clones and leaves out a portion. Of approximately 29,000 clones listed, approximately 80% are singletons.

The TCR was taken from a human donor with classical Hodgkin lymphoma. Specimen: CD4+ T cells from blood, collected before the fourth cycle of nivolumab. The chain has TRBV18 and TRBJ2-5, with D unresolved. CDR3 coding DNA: TGTGCCAGCTCACCACTGTACCAAGAGACCCAGTACTTC. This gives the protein CASSPLYQETQYF.